Each of the 28 T cell receptor beta chains below was sequenced from the same sample in a study of CD8 T cells in ankylosing spondylitis. Study-wide results and limits: Seemingly distinctive of ankylosing spondylitis blood was a TCR beta motif formed by eight highly homologous variants.

No antigen has been assigned to these receptors. One entry per CDR3 protein, called by TCRdb with MiXCR from the 5' RACE reads. Of 700,000 or so distinct CDR3 sequences listed, 19% are singletons. The sequenced material came from blood, either unsorted or a sorted T cell fraction (not recorded which). These receptor sequences come from a male donor with ankylosing spondylitis.

The rearrangement links TRBV3-1 to TRBJ1-1; 7 bases align to TRBD1. The CDR3 is 14 amino acids. Germline V gene data show CDR1 as LGHDT and CDR2 as YNNKEL (reference sequence). The V gene end was trimmed by 1 base and the J gene end by 5 bases; junction bases not matched to a gene: 4. The CDR3 DNA reads as TGTGCCAGCAGCCAAGTCTCAGGGGGTACTGAAGCTTTCTTT. Protein sequence: CASSQVSGGTEAFF.

The gene calls are TRBV7-9 and TRBJ2-1, with D unclear. Trimming left V 2 bases short and J 6 bases short, with 17 bases between. This CDR3 spans 16 amino acids. The germline gives CDR1 SEHNR, CDR2 FQNEAQ (reference sequence). This chain's CDR3 is CASSLSDPPSGNEQFF. The CDR3 coding sequence is TGTGCCAGCAGCTTATCGGACCCTCCGTCGGGCAATGAGCAGTTCTTC.

This chain connects TRBV5-1 to TRBJ1-1, with D unclear. Deletions cut 2 bases from V and 2 bases from J, with 10 bases between. The CDR3 has 14 residues. Germline values: CDR1 SGHRS, CDR2 YFSETQ. The CDR3: CASSFNSRNTEAFF. For the CDR3, the DNA is TGCGCCAGCAGCTTTAACAGCCGTAACACTGAAGCTTTCTTT.

This clonotype was recorded at least ten times. The V gene is TRBV9, the J gene TRBJ2-1; no firm D call. The V and J ends lost 0 bases and 4 bases respectively, with 14 bases between them. CDR3 length: 16 amino acids. CDR1 and CDR2 from the germline V gene are SGDLS and YYNGEE. The CDR3 sequence is CASSVEWSPAYNEQFF. CDR3 in DNA: TGTGCCAGCAGCGTAGAATGGAGTCCTGCATACAATGAGCAGTTCTTC. Complete variable domain (other parts from reference TRBV9 and TRBJ2-1): DSGVTQTPKHLITATGQRVTLRCSPRSGDLSVYWYQQSLDQGLQFLIQYYNGEERAKGNILERFSAQQFPDLHSELNLSSLELGDSALYFCASSVEWSPAYNEQFFGPGTRLTVL.

The sample holds a few counts of this clonotype. The chain links TRBV6-1 to TRBJ2-7, with TRBD2 matching over 7 bases. Germline-derived CDR1 and CDR2 are MNHNS and SASEGT. J was trimmed by 0 bases and V by 3 bases; bases with no gene match: 8. The CDR3 consists of 16 residues. The CDR3 sequence: CASSDYGGSRSYEQYF. The CDR3 nucleotides read TGTGCCAGCAGTGACTACGGGGGGTCGCGCTCCTACGAGCAGTACTTC.

In this sample, this clonotype turned up many times. The genes are TRBV6-4 and TRBJ2-1, with TRBD2 as a possible D gene (6 bases). V was trimmed by 3 bases and J by 9 bases, leaving 18 bases between them. The CDR3 extends over 15 amino acids. Germline assignment: CDR1 MRHNA and CDR2 SNTAGT. The CDR3 nucleotides are TGTGCCAGCAGTGAGAAGGAGGGAGAGGTCGGTGAGCAGTTCTTC. The encoded protein is CASSEKEGEVGEQFF.

This clonotype was detected a few times. The chain has TRBV2 and TRBJ1-1; 8 nucleotides match TRBD1. V gave up 4 bases and J gave up 3 bases; unmatched junction bases: 7. The CDR3 is 15 residues long. Germline V CDR1 and CDR2: SNHLY, FYNNEI. CDR3 DNA: TGTGCCAGCAGTGTATCAGGGGGCTACGACACTGAAGCTTTCTTT. Residues: CASSVSGGYDTEAFF.

In this sample, this clonotype turned up once. The chain carries TRBV11-2 and TRBJ2-1; 8 bases align to TRBD2. This CDR3 is built from 16 residues. Trimming removed 1 base from V and 9 bases from J; junction bases left unmatched: 11. Germline CDR1 and CDR2: SGHAT and FQNNGV. The CDR3 DNA follows: TGTGCCAGCAGCTTAGCAACAGGACGGGGGGGCAGTGAGCAGTTCTTC. Translating it yields CASSLATGRGGSEQFF.

This clonotype was counted many times. The rearrangement uses TRBV12-3 or TRBV12-4 and TRBJ2-7, with 11 bases aligning to TRBD1. The V and J ends lost 3 bases and 4 bases, in that order; junction bases with no gene match: 8. There are 16 residues in the CDR3. The CDR3 loop is CASSFGDRGRDYEQYF. The CDR3, as DNA: TGTGCCAGCAGTTTTGGGGACAGGGGGAGAGATTACGAGCAGTACTTC.

The chain couples TRBV27 to TRBJ2-2; the D gene is possibly TRBD2 (6 bases). Germline-derived CDR1 and CDR2 are MNHEY and SMNVEV (reference sequence). This CDR3 comprises 16 residues. The V end was cut by 0 bases, the J end by 6 bases, with 14 bases between. The chain's CDR3 is CASSLSQGGISGELFF. DNA for the CDR3: TGTGCCAGCAGTTTATCTCAGGGCGGGATTTCCGGGGAGCTGTTTTTT.

This clonotype showed up just a few times. This chain joins TRBV20-1 and TRBJ2-3; perhaps TRBD2 as D (6 bases). Germline V gives CDR1 DFQATT, CDR2 SNEGSKA (reference sequence). The CDR3 length is 13 residues. Trimming removed 5 bases from V and 5 bases from J, with 14 bases in between. In DNA form, the CDR3 reads TGCAGTGCTCGGACTACCCATGGAGATACGCAGTATTTT. Translation: CSARTTHGDTQYF.

Ten or more counts support this clonotype. The chain recombines TRBV5-6 with TRBJ1-5; D is possibly TRBD1 (5 bases). The V end was cut by 0 bases, the J end by 3 bases, with 7 bases between. This CDR3 is built from 14 residues. The germline V gene has CDR1 SGHDT and CDR2 YYEEEE. This CDR3 reads CASSLAGLNQPQHF. The DNA of the CDR3 is TGTGCCAGCAGCTTGGCAGGGCTCAATCAGCCCCAGCATTTT.

This clonotype has a count of ten or more. V gene TRBV4-1 combines with J gene TRBJ1-1, with 9 bases matching TRBD1. Trimming removed 0 bases from V and 3 bases from J; junction bases left unmatched: 2. The CDR3 consists of 15 residues. Germline V lookup: CDR1 MGHRA, CDR2 YSYEKL. As DNA, the CDR3 is TGCGCCAGCAGCCAAGAAGACAGGGGGTACACTGAAGCTTTCTTT. Encoded protein: CASSQEDRGYTEAFF.

This CDR3 is CASSFEAAFGGYTF. Written as DNA, the CDR3 is TGTGCCAGCAGTTTTGAGGCCGCATTCGGTGGCTACACCTTC. The rearrangement links TRBV12-3 or TRBV12-4 to TRBJ1-2, with D uncertain. The CDR3 spans 14 residues. Trimming removed 3 bases at V and 7 bases at J, with 15 bases between.

This CDR3 reads CASSPIGTQVQETQYF. As DNA, the CDR3 is TGTGCCAGCAGTCCCATCGGGACTCAGGTACAAGAGACCCAGTACTTC. The V and J genes are TRBV12-3 or TRBV12-4 and TRBJ2-5; possibly TRBD2 for D (6 bases). Trimming removed 5 bases from V and 2 bases from J, with 18 bases in between. The CDR3 runs to 16 residues.

The chain employs TRBV6-2 or TRBV6-3 and TRBJ2-1; tentatively, D is TRBD1 (5 bases). Trimming removed 6 bases at V and 5 bases at J, with 11 bases between. The CDR3 consists of 13 residues. Germline lookup yields CDR1 MNHEY and CDR2 SVGEGT. CDR3 protein: CASRDSLHNEQFF. CDR3 coding DNA: TGTGCCAGCAGAGACAGCCTCCACAATGAGCAGTTCTTC.

The V call is TRBV12-3 or TRBV12-4, the J call TRBJ2-7; tentative D call: TRBD2 (6 bases). Trimming took off 4 bases at V and 7 bases at J, with 11 bases between the two ends. CDR3 length: 12 amino acids. This chain's CDR3 is CASSWGVEEQYF. DNA for the CDR3: TGTGCCAGCAGTTGGGGGGTGGAAGAGCAGTACTTC.

This chain links TRBV7-2 with TRBJ1-2; no clear D gene. V was trimmed by 5 bases and J by 6 bases, leaving 13 bases between them. There are 13 residues in the CDR3. Germline assignment: CDR1 SGHTA and CDR2 FQGNSA. The CDR3 region has the DNA TGTGCCAGCAGCCCCGTTCGCCTCCATGGCTACACCTTC. This translates into CASSPVRLHGYTF. The variable domain in full, completed from reference TRBV7-2 and TRBJ1-2, reads GAGVSQSPSNKVTEKGKDVELRCDPISGHTALYWYRQSLGQGLEFLIYFQGNSAPDKSGLPSDRFSAERTGGSVSTLTIQRTQQEDSAVYLCASSPVRLHGYTFGSGTRLTVV.

The CDR3: CSARDGGSRDTQYF. In nucleotides, the CDR3 is TGCAGTGCTAGAGATGGCGGGTCACGGGATACGCAGTATTTT. The chain combines TRBV20-1 with TRBJ2-3; the D gene is possibly TRBD2 (5 bases). The germline V gene encodes CDR1 DFQATT and CDR2 SNEGSKA (reference sequence). The CDR3 spans 14 residues. Trimming took off 0 bases at V and 6 bases at J, with 13 bases between the two ends.

The CDR3 loop is CSARVGGSSFYEQYF. The CDR3 nucleotides read TGCAGTGCTAGAGTCGGGGGCTCATCGTTCTACGAGCAGTACTTC. This chain joins TRBV20-1 and TRBJ2-7; perhaps D is TRBD1 or TRBD2 (6 bases each). Trimming removed 1 base from V and 3 bases from J, with 16 bases in between. Germline CDR1 reads DFQATT; CDR2 reads SNEGSKA (reference sequence). CDR3 length equals 15 residues.

The rearrangement uses TRBV20-1 and TRBJ1-1; possible D gene TRBD1, 6 bases. The CDR3 sequence is 13 residues long. The germline gives CDR1 DFQATT, CDR2 SNEGSKA (reference sequence). V lost 4 bases and J 0 bases, leaving 9 bases between the germline ends. The CDR3, as DNA: TGCAGTGCTACAAAGGGGGTGAACACTGAAGCTTTCTTT. This codes for CSATKGVNTEAFF.

V is TRBV7-9 and J is TRBJ2-5; D gene ambiguous. Germline loops: CDR1 SEHNR, CDR2 FQNEAQ (reference sequence). The V end lost 5 bases, the J end lost 1 base, and 17 bases lay between the germline ends. CDR3 length equals 16 residues. In DNA form, the CDR3 reads TGTGCCAGCAGCCCGTTGGCCCTGCACGGCCAAGAGACCCAGTACTTC. Translated: CASSPLALHGQETQYF.

The chain is built from TRBV12-3 or TRBV12-4 and TRBJ2-7; 10 bases agree with TRBD2. V trimming: 5 bases; J trimming: 2 bases; junction bases outside the gene matches: 6. The CDR3 loop spans 15 amino acids. The CDR3 here is CASSPGTSVPYEQYF. The CDR3 DNA follows: TGTGCCAGCAGTCCCGGGACTAGCGTTCCCTACGAGCAGTACTTC.

This chain joins TRBV28 and TRBJ2-7; perhaps D is TRBD1 or TRBD2 (6 bases each). This CDR3 is built from 14 residues. Germline V lookup: CDR1 MDHEN, CDR2 SYDVKM. Trimming stripped 4 bases from V and 4 bases from J, with 14 bases between. The CDR3 protein is CASSYGGKKYEQYF. CDR3 nucleotide sequence: TGTGCCAGCAGTTACGGGGGCAAGAAGTACGAGCAGTACTTC.

DNA of the CDR3: TGTGCCAGCAGCCAAGAAGGGATCGGGGGCTCCTACGAGCAGTACTTC. It codes for CASSQEGIGGSYEQYF. The chain combines TRBV4-2 with TRBJ2-7; D might be TRBD2 (6 bases). This CDR3 is 16 amino acids long. The V end lost 0 bases, the J end lost 0 bases, and 12 bases lay between the germline ends. Germline assignment: CDR1 LGHNA and CDR2 YNFKEQ.

The chain combines TRBV20-1 with TRBJ2-4; D is unresolved. Germline values: CDR1 DFQATT, CDR2 SNEGSKA (reference sequence). Trimming left V 2 bases short and J 5 bases short, with 4 bases between. The CDR3 covers 11 residues. The CDR3 region is CSARPENIQYF. CDR3 DNA sequence: TGCAGTGCTAGACCGGAAAACATTCAGTACTTC.

This clonotype was detected a few times. The chain carries TRBV19 and TRBJ1-2, with D perhaps matching TRBD1 (6 bases). Germline values: CDR1 LNHDA, CDR2 SQIVND (reference sequence). The CDR3 has 17 residues. V lost 6 bases, J lost 0 bases, and 20 bases lay in between. CDR3 coding DNA: TGTGCCAGTAGACCCCGAATGGACAGCGTTTCTAACTATGGCTACACCTTC. It specifies CASRPRMDSVSNYGYTF.

In regard to this clonotype: A read error may produce the germline difference seen at one junction end. The chain recombines TRBV27 with TRBJ1-4; no clear D. This CDR3 comprises 14 residues. Germline-derived CDR1 and CDR2 are MNHEY and SMNVEV (reference sequence). For the CDR3, the DNA is TGTGCCAGCGCCCCCACCGCAACTAGTGAAAAACTGTTTTTT. Translation: CASAPTATSEKLFF.